This T cell receptor (beta chain) was obtained from a study of graft-versus-host responses after intestinal transplantation. On the study more broadly: Tacrolimus and steroids were given for two to three years to all recipients after anti-thymocyte globulin induction.

Concerning this clone: Its specificity is unknown.

Assay used: immunoSEQ multiplex PCR; TCRdb lists only in-frame clones, some missing. The data show about 130,000 clones, around 90% seen once. Germline lookup yields CDR1 SGHTA and CDR2 FQGTGA. This CDR3 has 14 residues. Trimming at V came to 5 bases and at J to 9 bases, leaving 7 bases not matched to a gene. Study-wide results and caveats: After transplant, early declines in HvG clones were associated with peak levels of circulating GvH clones. There were GvH clones found in recipient marrow, and some of them appeared first in ileum or blood. Some patients had graft-donor T cell macrochimerism, and their allografts showed high graft-versus-host to host-versus-graft clonal ratios.

The TCR was taken from a human donor who received an intestinal transplant. The sample here was unstimulated CD4+ T cells sorted from spleen or lymph node cells, taken before intestinal transplant. V is TRBV7-3 and J is TRBJ2-1; 10 positions match TRBD1. The CDR3 coding sequence is TGTGCCAGCAGCCGGACAGGGGGGGTCGGTGAGCAGTTCTTC. This translates into CASSRTGGVGEQFF.